These 18 T cell receptor beta chains were sequenced from one sample in a study of T cells in Graves' hyperthyroidism and ophthalmopathy. Researchers took RNA transcripts and amplified the TCR beta CDR3 regions from them. HTBI primers drove first-round RT-PCR of the TCR CDR3. One entry per CDR3 protein results from TCRdb running MiXCR on the multiplex PCR reads. Among approximately 380,000 distinct CDR3 sequences listed, about 18% were seen once. The sequencing sample was made of blood. Receptor source: a man between 18 and 35 years old with Graves' ophthalmopathy.

This clonotype was seen at least ten times. DNA for the CDR3: TGTGCCAGCAGCCAAGGGACGGGTGGTACTTTCTTT. Amino acid sequence: CASSQGTGGTFF. The chain has TRBV3-1 and TRBJ1-1; D remains ambiguous. This CDR3 is 12 amino acids long. In germline, CDR1 is LGHDT, CDR2 YNNKEL (reference sequence). The V end lost 1 base, the J end lost 12 bases, and 12 bases lay between the germline ends.

This clonotype has a handful of counts. V usage is TRBV20-1 and J usage is TRBJ2-3; 7 bases are shared with TRBD1. The CDR3 runs to 16 residues. Trimming at V came to 3 bases and at J to 4 bases, leaving 13 bases not matched to a gene. Germline-derived CDR1 and CDR2 are DFQATT and SNEGSKA (reference sequence). CDR3 in DNA: TGCAGTGCTAGTGTTTACAAGGGGGCTGGCCCAGATACGCAGTATTTT. It encodes CSASVYKGAGPDTQYF.

This chain links TRBV19 with TRBJ2-7; 8 bases fit TRBD1. The CDR3 sequence is 14 residues long. Unmatched junction bases numbered 7, after V lost 6 bases and J lost 3 bases. The germline gives CDR1 LNHDA, CDR2 SQIVND (reference sequence). CDR3 bases: TGTGCCAGTAGAAGCCGACAGGGGAGCTACGAGCAGTACTTC. Its translation is CASRSRQGSYEQYF.

V usage is TRBV19 and J usage is TRBJ1-5; D ambiguous. Germline V CDR1 and CDR2: LNHDA, SQIVND (reference sequence). The CDR3 covers 15 residues. V was trimmed by 5 bases and J by 1 base, leaving 12 bases between them. The DNA of the CDR3 is TGTGCCAGTAGTGCGAGCCCCCCAAGCAATCAGCCCCAGCATTTT. This codes for CASSASPPSNQPQHF.

This clonotype was found a few times. V gene TRBV20-1 combines with J gene TRBJ2-5; TRBD2 matches 10 bases. CDR3 size: 14 residues. V trimming: 7 bases; J trimming: 7 bases; junction bases outside the gene matches: 12. Per germline, CDR1 DFQATT and CDR2 SNEGSKA (reference sequence). CDR3 DNA: TGCAGTGTGTCAGCGGGGGGGCGGACGGGGACCCAGTACTTC. It codes for CSVSAGGRTGTQYF.

This clonotype was seen ten or more times. The chain employs TRBV11-1 and TRBJ2-7; 9 bases align to TRBD1. Looked up from germline, CDR1 is SGHAT and CDR2 is FQDESV (reference sequence). The V segment lost 3 bases and the J segment 4 bases; nucleotides outside the gene matches: 13. This CDR3 comprises 17 residues. DNA of the CDR3: TGTGCCAGCAGCTTCCCCCTCACCGGGACAGGGATTTACGAGCAGTACTTC. Its protein product is CASSFPLTGTGIYEQYF. The full variable domain, with the rest looked up from reference TRBV11-1 and TRBJ2-7, is EAEVAQSPRYKITEKSQAVAFWCDPISGHATLYWYRQILGQGPELLVQFQDESVVDDSQLPKDRFSAERLKGVDSTLKIQPAELGDSAMYLCASSFPLTGTGIYEQYFGPGTRLTVT.

This clonotype was counted ten times or more. The chain is built from TRBV2 and TRBJ2-5, with D unclear. This CDR3 is 12 amino acids long. Germline CDR1 and CDR2: SNHLY and FYNNEI. The V and J ends lost 7 bases and 5 bases respectively, with 11 bases between them. The CDR3 loop is CASMEQRETQYF. CDR3 DNA: TGTGCCAGCATGGAACAGAGGGAGACCCAGTACTTC.

This clonotype has at least ten counts. The gene calls are TRBV18 and TRBJ2-1; 8 bases align to TRBD2. The germline CDR1 and CDR2 sequences are KGHSH and LQKENI. V shed 3 bases, J shed 8 bases, and the junction held 9 bases outside the gene matches. This CDR3 comprises 15 residues. The CDR3: CASSPSGGAGYEQFF. The CDR3 DNA sequence: TGTGCCAGCTCACCTTCCGGGGGGGCCGGGTATGAGCAGTTCTTC.

This clonotype was recorded a few times. The chain recombines TRBV28 with TRBJ1-2; 7 bases map to TRBD1. Looked up from germline, CDR1 is MDHEN and CDR2 is SYDVKM. The V segment lost 7 bases and the J segment 5 bases; nucleotides outside the gene matches: 10. The CDR3 has 14 residues. The CDR3 nucleotides read TGTGCCAGCACCCTCTCCGGACAGGTTTATGGCTACACCTTC. This encodes CASTLSGQVYGYTF.

The chain combines TRBV15 with TRBJ1-1; D might be TRBD1 (6 bases). V lost 6 bases and J 2 bases, leaving 13 bases between the germline ends. CDR1 and CDR2 from the germline V gene are LNHNV and YYDKDF (reference sequence). The CDR3 is made up of 14 amino acids. In DNA form, the CDR3 reads TGTGCCACCAGAGACCGGACAGCCAACACTGAAGCTTTCTTT. The encoded protein is CATRDRTANTEAFF.

CDR3 nucleotides: TGTGCCAGCAGTCTTCCGGCCCCCCGGGAAGAGACCCAGTACTTC. It codes for CASSLPAPREETQYF. The V gene is TRBV28, the J gene TRBJ2-5, with unresolved D. CDR1 and CDR2 (germline): MDHEN, SYDVKM. The CDR3 spans 15 residues. Trimming took 5 bases from V and 3 from J, leaving 16 bases between them.

The rearrangement uses TRBV6-6 and TRBJ1-2; D ambiguous. V shed 0 bases and J shed 4 bases, with 12 bases lying between them. The germline gives CDR1 MNHNY, CDR2 SVGAGI (reference sequence). The CDR3 is made up of 15 amino acids. For the CDR3, the DNA is TGTGCCAGCAGTTACTCGGCGGGCCACCCCTATGGCTACACCTTC. It is translated as CASSYSAGHPYGYTF.

This clonotype was detected only a few times. The chain recombines TRBV11-3 with TRBJ2-2, with TRBD1 identical over 8 bases. The germline V gene encodes CDR1 SGHNT and CDR2 YENEEA. This CDR3 comprises 15 residues. The V gene end was trimmed by 5 bases and the J gene end by 7 bases; junction bases not matched to a gene: 9. CDR3 protein: CASSLQDRGHGELFF. CDR3 coding DNA: TGTGCCAGCAGCCTTCAAGACAGGGGCCACGGGGAGCTGTTTTTT. Combining the CDR3 with reference TRBV11-3 and TRBJ2-2 gives the whole variable domain EAGVVQSPRYKIIEKKQPVAFWCNPISGHNTLYWYLQNLGQGPELLIRYENEEAVDDSQLPKDRFSAERLKGVDSTLKIQPAELGDSAVYLCASSLQDRGHGELFFGEGSRLTVL.

The table lists this clonotype with many counts. V is TRBV15 and J is TRBJ2-7; TRBD1 agrees at 10 bases. The V gene's germline CDR1 is LNHNV and CDR2 YYDKDF (reference sequence). The CDR3 covers 14 residues. J lost 6 bases, V lost 1 base, and 3 bases had no gene match. This chain's CDR3 is CATSRGDRGREQYF. DNA for the CDR3: TGTGCCACCAGCAGAGGAGACAGGGGGCGCGAGCAGTACTTC.

This clonotype was recorded a few times. This chain connects TRBV12-3 or TRBV12-4 to TRBJ1-5; D is ambiguous. CDR3 length: 13 amino acids. The V end was cut by 7 bases, the J end by 3 bases, with 10 bases between. The CDR3 DNA reads TGTGCCAGCACCGGCGGGGTCAATCAGCCCCAGCATTTT. The encoded protein is CASTGGVNQPQHF.

In regard to this clonotype: A much more abundant neighbour one base away suggests this may be a read error. The rearrangement uses TRBV12-3 or TRBV12-4 and TRBJ2-5; D is possibly TRBD2 (6 bases). The CDR3 totals 13 residues. Trimming took off 6 bases at V and 0 bases at J, with 8 bases between the two ends. The CDR3 DNA follows: TGTGCCAGCAGCTCTAGCGACCAAGAGACCCAGTACTTC. It is translated as CASSSSDQETQYF.

There are many counts of this clonotype. V is TRBV3-1 and J is TRBJ2-1; 13 bases match TRBD2. The CDR3 covers 20 residues. Looked up from germline, CDR1 is LGHDT and CDR2 is YNNKEL (reference sequence). V was pared by 5 bases and J by 4 bases, with 17 bases of the junction left unmatched. The CDR3 is CASSRPGLAGLWGLYNEQFF. CDR3 sequence (DNA): TGTGCCAGCAGCAGGCCGGGACTAGCGGGATTGTGGGGGCTTTACAATGAGCAGTTCTTC.

In its sample, this clonotype was seen many times. The rearrangement joins TRBV7-9 to TRBJ2-3, with no clear D. The CDR3 is 17 amino acids. CDR1 and CDR2 (germline): SEHNR, FQNEAQ (reference sequence). V was clipped by 1 base and J by 1 base, with 15 bases between them. CDR3 amino acids: CASSLEADFAGTDTQYF. CDR3 bases: TGTGCCAGCAGCTTAGAGGCAGACTTTGCGGGCACAGATACGCAGTATTTT. The full variable domain, completed using reference TRBV7-9 and TRBJ2-3, is DTGVSQNPRHKITKRGQNVTFRCDPISEHNRLYWYRQTLGQGPEFLTYFQNEAQLEKSRLLSDRFSAERPKGSFSTLEIQRTEQGDSAMYLCASSLEADFAGTDTQYFGPGTRLTVL.